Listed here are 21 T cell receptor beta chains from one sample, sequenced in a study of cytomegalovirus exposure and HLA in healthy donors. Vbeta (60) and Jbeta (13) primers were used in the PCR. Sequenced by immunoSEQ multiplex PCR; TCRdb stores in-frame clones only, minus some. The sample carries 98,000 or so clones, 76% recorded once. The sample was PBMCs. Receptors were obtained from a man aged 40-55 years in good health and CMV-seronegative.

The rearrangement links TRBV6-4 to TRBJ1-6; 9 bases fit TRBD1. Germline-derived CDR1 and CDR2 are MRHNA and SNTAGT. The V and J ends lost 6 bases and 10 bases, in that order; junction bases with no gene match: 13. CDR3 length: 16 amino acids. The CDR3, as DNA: TGTGCCAGCAGAGATAGGACAGGGGAGAAGGAGTCACCCCTCCACTTT. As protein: CASRDRTGEKESPLHF.

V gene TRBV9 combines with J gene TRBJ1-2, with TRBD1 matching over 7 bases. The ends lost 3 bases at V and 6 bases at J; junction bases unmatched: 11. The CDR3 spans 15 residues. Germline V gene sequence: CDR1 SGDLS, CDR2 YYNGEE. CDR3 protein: CASSEKQGTRHGYTF. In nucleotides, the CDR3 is TGTGCCAGCAGCGAAAAACAGGGGACCCGCCATGGCTACACCTTC.

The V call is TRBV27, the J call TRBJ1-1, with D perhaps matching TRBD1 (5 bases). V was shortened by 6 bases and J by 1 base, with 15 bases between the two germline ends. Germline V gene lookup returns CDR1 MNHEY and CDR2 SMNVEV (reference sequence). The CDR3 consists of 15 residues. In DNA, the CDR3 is TGTGCCAGCAGGCCTTTGGGGCAGAGGAACACTGAAGCTTTCTTT. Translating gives CASRPLGQRNTEAFF.

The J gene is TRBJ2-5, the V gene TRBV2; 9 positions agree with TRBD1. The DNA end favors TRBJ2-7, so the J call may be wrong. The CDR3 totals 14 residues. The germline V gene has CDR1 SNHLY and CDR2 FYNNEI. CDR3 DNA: TGTGCCAGCCAAATTGGGACAGGGCGTTACGAGCAGTACTTC. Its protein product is CASQIGTGRYEQYF.

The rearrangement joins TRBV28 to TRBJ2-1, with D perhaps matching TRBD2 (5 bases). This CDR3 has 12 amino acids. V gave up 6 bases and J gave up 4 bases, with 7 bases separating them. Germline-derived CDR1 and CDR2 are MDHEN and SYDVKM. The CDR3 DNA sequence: TGTGCCAGCAGGACTAATTACAATGAGCAGTTCTTC. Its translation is CASRTNYNEQFF. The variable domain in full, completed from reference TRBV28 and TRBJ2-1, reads DVKVTQSSRYLVKRTGEKVFLECVQDMDHENMFWYRQDPGLGLRLIYFSYDVKMKEKGDIPEGYSVSREKKERFSLILESASTNQTSMYLCASRTNYNEQFFGPGTRLTVL.

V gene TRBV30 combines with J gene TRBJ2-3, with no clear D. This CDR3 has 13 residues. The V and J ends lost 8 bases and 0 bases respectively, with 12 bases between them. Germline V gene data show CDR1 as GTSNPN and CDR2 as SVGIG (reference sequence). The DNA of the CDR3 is TGTGCCCAGATGCAGACTAGCACAGATACGCAGTATTTT. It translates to CAQMQTSTDTQYF.

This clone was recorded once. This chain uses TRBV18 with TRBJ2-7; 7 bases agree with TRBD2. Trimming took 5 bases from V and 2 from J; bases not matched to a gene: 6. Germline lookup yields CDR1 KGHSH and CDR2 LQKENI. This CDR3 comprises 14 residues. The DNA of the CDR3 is TGTGCCAGCTCAACTTCCGGGACTACCTACGAGCAGTACTTC. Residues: CASSTSGTTYEQYF.

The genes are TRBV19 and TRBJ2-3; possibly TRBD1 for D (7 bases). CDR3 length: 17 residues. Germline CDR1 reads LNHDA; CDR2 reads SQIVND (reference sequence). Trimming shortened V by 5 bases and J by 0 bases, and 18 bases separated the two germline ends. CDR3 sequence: CASSVRDRNSSTDTQYF. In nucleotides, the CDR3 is TGTGCCAGTAGTGTGCGGGACAGAAATTCTAGCACAGATACGCAGTATTTT.

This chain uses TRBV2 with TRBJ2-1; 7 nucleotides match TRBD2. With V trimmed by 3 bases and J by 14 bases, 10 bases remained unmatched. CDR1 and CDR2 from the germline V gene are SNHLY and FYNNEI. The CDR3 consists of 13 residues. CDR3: CASSEIAGFRKFF. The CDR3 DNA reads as TGTGCCAGCAGTGAGATAGCGGGTTTTAGGAAGTTCTTC.

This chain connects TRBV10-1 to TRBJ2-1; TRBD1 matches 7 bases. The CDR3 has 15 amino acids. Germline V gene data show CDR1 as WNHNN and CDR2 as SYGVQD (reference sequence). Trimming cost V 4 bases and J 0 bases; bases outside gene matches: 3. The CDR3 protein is CASSGGQSSYNEQFF. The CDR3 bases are TGCGCCAGCAGTGGGGGACAGAGCTCCTACAATGAGCAGTTCTTC.

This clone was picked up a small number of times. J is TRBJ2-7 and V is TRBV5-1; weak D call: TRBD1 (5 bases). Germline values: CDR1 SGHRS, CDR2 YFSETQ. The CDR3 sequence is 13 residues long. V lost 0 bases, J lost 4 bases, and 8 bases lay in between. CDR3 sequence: CASSLEQVYEQYF. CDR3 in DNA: TGCGCCAGCAGCTTGGAACAGGTATACGAGCAGTACTTC.

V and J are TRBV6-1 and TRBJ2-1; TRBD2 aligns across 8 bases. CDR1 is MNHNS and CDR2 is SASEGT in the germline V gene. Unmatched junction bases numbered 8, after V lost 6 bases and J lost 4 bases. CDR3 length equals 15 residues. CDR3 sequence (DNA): TGTGCCAGCAGGCGAGGAACTAGCGGTTACAATGAGCAGTTCTTC. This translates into CASRRGTSGYNEQFF.

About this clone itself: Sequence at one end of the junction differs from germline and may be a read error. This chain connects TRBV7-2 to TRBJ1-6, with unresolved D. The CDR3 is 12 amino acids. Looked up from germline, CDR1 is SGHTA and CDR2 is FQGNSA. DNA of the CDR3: TGTGCCAGCAGCTCCAATAATTCACCCCTCCACTTT. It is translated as CASSSNNSPLHF.

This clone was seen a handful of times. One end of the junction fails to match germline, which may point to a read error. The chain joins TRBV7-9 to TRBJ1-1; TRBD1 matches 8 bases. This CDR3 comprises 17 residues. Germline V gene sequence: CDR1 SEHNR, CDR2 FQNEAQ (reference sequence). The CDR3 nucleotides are TGTTCCAGCAGCTTAGCCGGACAGGGTGGGGTATCAACTGAAGCTTTCTTT. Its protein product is CSSSLAGQGGVSTEAFF. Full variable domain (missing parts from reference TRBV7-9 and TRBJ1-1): DTGVSQNPRHKITKRGQNVTFRCDPISEHNRLYWYRQTLGQGPEFLTYFQNEAQLEKSRLLSDRFSAERPKGSFSTLEIQRTEQGDSAMYLCSSSLAGQGGVSTEAFFGQGTRLTVV.

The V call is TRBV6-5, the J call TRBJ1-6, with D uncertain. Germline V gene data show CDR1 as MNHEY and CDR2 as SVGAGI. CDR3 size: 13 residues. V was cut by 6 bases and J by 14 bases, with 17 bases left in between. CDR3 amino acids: CASSLSGGGTLHF. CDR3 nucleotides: TGTGCCAGCAGCTTAAGTGGAGGAGGGACCCTCCACTTT.

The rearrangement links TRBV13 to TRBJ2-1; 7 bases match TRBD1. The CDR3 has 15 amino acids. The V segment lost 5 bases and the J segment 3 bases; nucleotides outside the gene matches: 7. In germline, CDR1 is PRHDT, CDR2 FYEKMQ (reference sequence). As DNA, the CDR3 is TGTGCCAGCAGCCCAACAGGGGCCGGCTACAATGAGCAGTTCTTC. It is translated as CASSPTGAGYNEQFF.

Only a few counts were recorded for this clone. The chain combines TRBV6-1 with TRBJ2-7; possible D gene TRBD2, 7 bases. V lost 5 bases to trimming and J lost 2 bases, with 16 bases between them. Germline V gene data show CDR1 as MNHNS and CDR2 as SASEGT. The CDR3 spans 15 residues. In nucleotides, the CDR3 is TGTGCCAGCAGTTCAATGGGGGGGGCTACCTACGAGCAGTACTTC. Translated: CASSSMGGATYEQYF.

In DNA, the CDR3 is TGCGCCAGCAGCCAAGGGACTAGCGTGGTTGAGACCCAGTACTTC. It codes for CASSQGTSVVETQYF. The J gene is TRBJ2-5, the V gene TRBV5-1, with 10 bases lining up with TRBD2. Germline assignment: CDR1 SGHRS and CDR2 YFSETQ. CDR3 length equals 15 residues. V dropped 4 bases and J dropped 5; count of bases not matched to a gene: 8.

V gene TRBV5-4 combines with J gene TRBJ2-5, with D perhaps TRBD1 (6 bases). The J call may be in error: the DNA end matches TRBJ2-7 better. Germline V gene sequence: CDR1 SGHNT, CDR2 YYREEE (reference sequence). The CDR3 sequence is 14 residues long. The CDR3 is CASSLVPGDDEQYF. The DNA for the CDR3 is TGTGCCAGCAGCTTGGTTCCAGGGGACGACGAGCAGTACTTC.

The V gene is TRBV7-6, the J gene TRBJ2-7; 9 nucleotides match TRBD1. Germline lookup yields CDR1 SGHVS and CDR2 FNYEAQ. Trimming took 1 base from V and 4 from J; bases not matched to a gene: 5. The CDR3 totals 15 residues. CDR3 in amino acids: CASSLGNRGQYEQYF. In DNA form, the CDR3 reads TGTGCCAGCAGCTTAGGAAACAGGGGGCAATACGAGCAGTACTTC.

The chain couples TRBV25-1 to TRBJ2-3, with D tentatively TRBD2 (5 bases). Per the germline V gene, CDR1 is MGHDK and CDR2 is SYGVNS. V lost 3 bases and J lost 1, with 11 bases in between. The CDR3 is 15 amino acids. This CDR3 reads CASSDRGRGTDTQYF. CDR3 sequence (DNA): TGTGCCAGCAGTGATAGAGGGAGAGGCACAGATACGCAGTATTTT.